The next 20 T cell receptor beta chains were all read from a single sample in a study of cytomegalovirus exposure and HLA in healthy donors (dated by TCRdb to 2016 to 2017). Library creation used the immunoSEQ multiplex PCR assay. TCRdb took over this immuneACCESS table, retaining in-frame rearrangements with V and J assigned. Such tables are incomplete; in checked studies, under half of the missing clones stem from an unresolved V gene, and the remainder is unexplained. In all, the sample holds approximately 60,000 clones, and about nine tenths of those were seen once. The top ten clones comprise over 3% of the sample. The sequenced sample consisted of PBMCs. The receptors stem from a man in his late teens or twenties in good health and CMV-seronegative.

The rearrangement uses TRBV19 and TRBJ2-7; possibly TRBD2 for D (6 bases). This CDR3 has 15 residues. From germline, CDR1 is LNHDA and CDR2 SQIVND (reference sequence). Trimming cost V 3 bases and J 3 bases, with 15 bases left between them. The CDR3: CASSIGGAGYYEQYF. CDR3 coding DNA: TGTGCCAGTAGTATCGGGGGAGCAGGCTACTACGAGCAGTACTTC.

The V call is TRBV7-9, the J call TRBJ2-1; TRBD2 aligns across 10 bases. The CDR3 totals 16 residues. The ends lost 2 bases at V and 9 bases at J; junction bases unmatched: 10. Germline values: CDR1 SEHNR, CDR2 FQNEAQ (reference sequence). The CDR3 sequence: CASSLKREGRAGEQFF. The CDR3 DNA reads as TGTGCCAGCAGCTTAAAGCGGGAGGGCCGAGCAGGTGAGCAGTTCTTC.

V and J are TRBV7-6 and TRBJ2-7; 11 bases match TRBD1. V shed 4 bases, J shed 10 bases, and the junction held 3 bases outside the gene matches. The germline gives CDR1 SGHVS, CDR2 FNYEAQ. The CDR3 consists of 12 residues. Here the CDR3 reads CASSYGQGAQYF. CDR3 bases: TGTGCCAGCAGCTACGGACAGGGGGCTCAGTACTTC.

The rearrangement joins TRBV6-5 to TRBJ1-1; 9 bases align to TRBD1. The V gene's germline CDR1 is MNHEY and CDR2 SVGAGI. The CDR3 contains 13 residues. Unmatched junction bases numbered 7, after V lost 4 bases and J lost 10 bases. The CDR3 spells CASSSGQGVGAFF. The CDR3 DNA sequence: TGTGCCAGCAGTTCGGGACAGGGAGTTGGAGCTTTCTTT.

DNA of the CDR3: TGCAGCGTCCCCGACCCAGCGGGAGGTGTCTACGAGCAGTACTTC. Translating gives CSVPDPAGGVYEQYF. The rearrangement joins TRBV29-1 to TRBJ2-7; 9 nucleotides line up with TRBD2. In germline, CDR1 is SQVTM, CDR2 ANQGSEA. Trimming at V came to 6 bases and at J to 3 bases, leaving 12 bases not matched to a gene. CDR3 size: 15 residues.

The chain couples TRBV5-1 to TRBJ2-3; tentatively, D is TRBD2 (6 bases). The CDR3 is 13 amino acids. V was pared by 4 bases and J by 6 bases, with 12 bases between. Germline V lookup: CDR1 SGHRS, CDR2 YFSETQ. CDR3 in amino acids: CASSRGGADTQYF. The CDR3 coding sequence is TGCGCCAGCAGCCGGGGAGGCGCGGATACGCAGTATTTT.

The chain uses TRBV7-9 and TRBJ1-2, with 8 bases aligning to TRBD1. Looked up from germline, CDR1 is SEHNR and CDR2 is FQNEAQ (reference sequence). V lost 1 base and J lost 4; bases outside the gene matches: 5. This CDR3 has 15 residues. The DNA for the CDR3 is TGTGCCAGCAGCTTAGGGCAGGGGGCAGGCTATGGCTACACCTTC. It encodes CASSLGQGAGYGYTF. Variable domain in full (rest from reference TRBV7-9 and TRBJ1-2): DTGVSQNPRHKITKRGQNVTFRCDPISEHNRLYWYRQTLGQGPEFLTYFQNEAQLEKSRLLSDRFSAERPKGSFSTLEIQRTEQGDSAMYLCASSLGQGAGYGYTFGSGTRLTVV.

In DNA form, the CDR3 reads TGTGCCAGTAGTACCGAGGCAGGGGGATTATACTACGAGCAGTACTTC. Residues: CASSTEAGGLYYEQYF. This rearrangement joins TRBV19 to TRBJ2-7; TRBD1 matches 7 bases. The CDR3 totals 16 residues. The V gene's germline CDR1 is LNHDA and CDR2 SQIVND (reference sequence). The V gene end was trimmed by 4 bases and the J gene end by 3 bases; junction bases not matched to a gene: 12.

The chain couples TRBV7-3 to TRBJ1-1; D perhaps matches TRBD1 (6 bases). The ends were cut back, 5 bases at V and 7 bases at J, with 14 bases in the middle. Germline lookup yields CDR1 SGHTA and CDR2 FQGTGA. CDR3 length equals 13 residues. For the CDR3, the DNA is TGTGCCAGCAGCGCCCGCCTGGACAGTGAAGCTTTCTTT. This encodes CASSARLDSEAFF.

This clone was counted only a few times. This sequence joins TRBV5-4 and TRBJ2-5; 9 bases are a match to TRBD1. The CDR3 is made up of 14 amino acids. CDR1 SGHNT and CDR2 YYREEE come from the germline V gene (reference sequence). Losses at the gene ends were 4 bases for V and 7 bases for J; bases not matched to a gene: 8. CDR3 sequence: CASSVQGAMGTQYF. The CDR3 DNA reads TGTGCCAGCAGCGTACAGGGGGCGATGGGGACCCAGTACTTC. The whole variable domain, remainder taken from reference TRBV5-4 and TRBJ2-5, is ETGVTQSPTHLIKTRGQQVTLRCSSQSGHNTVSWYQQALGQGPQFIFQYYREEENGRGNFPPRFSGLQFPNYSSELNVNALELDDSALYLCASSVQGAMGTQYFGPGTRLLVL.

The rearrangement joins TRBV7-9 to TRBJ2-1, with 9 nucleotides matching TRBD1. The germline CDR1 and CDR2 sequences are SEHNR and FQNEAQ (reference sequence). This CDR3 is built from 14 residues. V lost 5 bases, J lost 10 bases, and 9 bases stayed unmatched. The CDR3 DNA follows: TGTGCCAGCAGCCCCCGACAGGGGGGAAGGGAGCAGTTCTTC. Protein: CASSPRQGGREQFF. Full variable domain (rest looked up from reference TRBV7-9 and TRBJ2-1): DTGVSQNPRHKITKRGQNVTFRCDPISEHNRLYWYRQTLGQGPEFLTYFQNEAQLEKSRLLSDRFSAERPKGSFSTLEIQRTEQGDSAMYLCASSPRQGGREQFFGPGTRLTVL.

The V call is TRBV6-6, the J call TRBJ1-1, with TRBD1 matching 10 bases. The junction had 6 bases not matched to a gene; V was cut back by 0 bases and J by 5 bases. Germline CDR1 MNHNY, CDR2 SVGAGI (reference sequence). The CDR3 sequence is 16 residues long. The CDR3 bases are TGTGCCAGCAGTTACTCGACAGGGGGCGCTGGGACTGAAGCTTTCTTT. This sequence encodes CASSYSTGGAGTEAFF.

This clone was detected once. The chain couples TRBV10-2 to TRBJ1-2, with a possible D match to TRBD1 (5 bases). The germline gives CDR1 WSHSY, CDR2 SAAADI. This CDR3 spans 13 amino acids. With 0 bases removed from V and 6 bases from J, the gap between germline ends came to 8 bases. In DNA form, the CDR3 reads TGCGCCAGCAGTGAGTCGTCAGGGCATGGCTACACCTTC. This codes for CASSESSGHGYTF.

The V gene is TRBV7-6, the J gene TRBJ2-2, with D perhaps matching TRBD1 (6 bases). Trimming took off 0 bases at V and 8 bases at J, with 13 bases between the two ends. There are 15 residues in the CDR3. CDR1 is SGHVS and CDR2 is FNYEAQ in the germline V gene. The CDR3 here is CASSLAWQGRGELFF. The CDR3 region has the DNA TGTGCCAGCAGCTTAGCTTGGCAGGGGAGAGGGGAGCTGTTTTTT. Complete variable domain (other parts from reference TRBV7-6 and TRBJ2-2): GAGVSQSPRYKVTKRGQDVALRCDPISGHVSLYWYRQALGQGPEFLTYFNYEAQQDKSGLPNDRFSAERPEGSISTLTIQRTEQRDSAMYRCASSLAWQGRGELFFGEGSRLTVL.

This chain connects TRBV13 to TRBJ1-1; 7 nucleotides align to TRBD1. The CDR3 contains 16 residues. V was pared by 1 base and J by 0 bases, with 5 bases of the junction left unmatched. CDR1 and CDR2 from the germline V gene are PRHDT and FYEKMQ (reference sequence). CDR3 sequence reads: CASSLVPGGVNTEAFF. CDR3 DNA: TGTGCCAGCAGCTTAGTGCCAGGGGGAGTGAACACTGAAGCTTTCTTT.

The chain is built from TRBV10-1 and TRBJ2-1; D unclear. V dropped 3 bases and J dropped 10 bases, with 13 bases sitting between them. This CDR3 has 13 residues. The germline gives CDR1 WNHNN, CDR2 SYGVQD (reference sequence). The CDR3 protein is CASSDSVATEQFF. The CDR3 DNA reads as TGCGCCAGCAGTGATTCGGTCGCAACCGAGCAGTTCTTC.

The chain is built from TRBV25-1 and TRBJ1-2; 8 nucleotides match TRBD1. CDR1 is MGHDK, CDR2 SYGVNS, per germline. The CDR3 runs 14 residues. Trimming cost V 4 bases and J 6 bases; bases outside gene matches: 7. The CDR3 here is CASSVQGARDGYTF. The CDR3 DNA reads as TGTGCCAGCAGTGTCCAGGGGGCGCGGGATGGCTACACCTTC.

The rearrangement uses TRBV29-1 and TRBJ1-1, with TRBD1 matching 7 bases. CDR3 length: 13 residues. Germline loops: CDR1 SQVTM, CDR2 ANQGSEA. Trimming cost V 4 bases and J 6 bases; bases outside gene matches: 8. The DNA of the CDR3 is TGCAGCGTTGCTGTCAGGGGGGACTCTGAAGCTTTCTTT. It specifies CSVAVRGDSEAFF.

The rearrangement joins TRBV11-2 to TRBJ2-6, with D possibly matching TRBD1 (6 bases). The CDR3 has 16 amino acids. Germline V lookup: CDR1 SGHAT, CDR2 FQNNGV. Trimming took off 4 bases at V and 4 bases at J, with 14 bases between the two ends. The CDR3 DNA reads as TGTGCCAGCAGCTCAGCAGGGGTTCCCGGGGCCAACGTCCTGACTTTC. Its protein is CASSSAGVPGANVLTF.

The genes are TRBV7-9 and TRBJ1-2, with 9 bases lining up with TRBD1. The CDR3 spans 14 residues. Germline loops: CDR1 SEHNR, CDR2 FQNEAQ (reference sequence). The J segment lost 6 bases and the V segment lost 1 base, leaving 3 bases of the junction unmatched. The CDR3 sequence is CASSLGQGGDGYTF. CDR3 DNA: TGTGCCAGCAGCTTAGGACAGGGGGGCGATGGCTACACCTTC.